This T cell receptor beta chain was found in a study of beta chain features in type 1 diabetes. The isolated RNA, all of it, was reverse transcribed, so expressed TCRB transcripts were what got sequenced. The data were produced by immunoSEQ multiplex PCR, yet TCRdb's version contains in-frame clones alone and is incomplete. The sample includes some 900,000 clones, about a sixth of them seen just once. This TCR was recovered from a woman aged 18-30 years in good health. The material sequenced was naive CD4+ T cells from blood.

The CDR3 loop is CASSASQGVAGNTIYF. For the CDR3, the DNA is TGTGCCAGCAGCGCCTCCCAAGGGGTGGCTGGAAACACCATATATTTT. J is TRBJ1-3 and V is TRBV9; tentatively, D is TRBD1 (5 bases). Trimming removed 3 bases at V and 2 bases at J, with 15 bases between. The CDR3 runs to 16 residues. Germline V CDR1 and CDR2: SGDLS, YYNGEE.